This TCR beta chain was profiled in a study of shared clonotypes between healthy human individuals. Each replicate PCR on the sorted subsets used roughly 210 ng DNA (around 31,000 T cell genomes). Authors' processing steps: For the immunoSEQ data, sequences were junction-only without quality scores, so filtering differed. This table comes from immunoSEQ multiplex PCR, and its TCRdb copy is limited to in-frame clones, with some not included. V, J and clone size derive from that table, while D and trimming were established from the DNA sequence. Of about 1 million clones listed, approximately 68% are singletons. With 6 bases clipped from V and 0 bases from J, the junction kept 17 bases outside the gene matches. The germline V gene encodes CDR1 SEHNR and CDR2 FQNEAQ (reference sequence). The CDR3 runs to 19 residues. Caucasian adults living in Nashville, Tennessee, provided all samples.

The sample taken for sequencing was memory CD4+ T cells sorted from blood. The subset was: CD45RA-negative fraction. The chain joins TRBV7-9 to TRBJ1-1, with 9 bases lining up with TRBD1. The receptor was derived from a man aged 18 to 29 in good health. CDR3 bases: TGTGCCAGCAGGGGGACAGGGAAACAACCCTCCTATTTGAACACTGAAGCTTTCTTT. Protein sequence: CASRGTGKQPSYLNTEAFF.